A selection of T cell receptor beta chains follows, all from one sample in a study of OX40 agonist ivuxolimab in advanced cancers. The method was immunoSEQ multiplex PCR; TCRdb's version includes in-frame clones alone and lacks a portion of them. The top ten hold approximately 11% of the sample, which has 65,000 to 80,000 clones, approximately 90% seen once. The sample here was CD4+ or CD8+ T cells sorted from blood, taken in a trial of the OX40 agonist ivuxolimab. These receptors were collected from an adult with an advanced solid tumor such as melanoma, head and neck, liver or kidney cancer. CDR3s include the opening cysteine and the closing phenylalanine or tryptophan. The D gene is left open where the match is weak. Only part of the rows carry a size: once, few, many, or a class if the clone is expanded.

clone size,J gene,V gene,D gene,CDR3 protein,CDR3 DNA
.,TRBJ2-1,TRBV27,TRBD1,CASSLGTGHLNEQFF,TGTGCCAGCAGTTTGGGGACAGGCCACCTAAATGAGCAGTTCTTC
once,TRBJ1-2,TRBV10-2,.,CAITDGGETAGYTF,TGCGCCATCACCGACGGGGGAGAGACGGCTGGCTACACCTTC
.,TRBJ2-1,TRBV9,TRBD2,CASSVEGLYNEQFF,TGTGCCAGCAGCGTAGAGGGACTATACAATGAGCAGTTCTTC
.,TRBJ1-4,TRBV10-2,TRBD1,CASSERGLMFF,TGCGCCAGCAGTGAAAGGGGGCTGATGTTTTTT
.,TRBJ2-7,TRBV7-2,TRBD1,CASSLQGQGLGPAYEQYF,TGTGCCAGCAGCTTACAGGGACAGGGACTCGGTCCGGCTTACGAGCAGTACTTC
once,TRBJ2-2,TRBV9,TRBD2,CASSPGGLANTGELFF,TGTGCCAGCAGCCCTGGTGGACTAGCGAACACCGGGGAGCTGTTTTTT
.,TRBJ2-3,TRBV5-4,.,CASSFIFGGGHGDTQYF,TGTGCCAGCAGCTTTATCTTTGGGGGGGGGCATGGAGATACGCAGTATTTT
.,TRBJ2-7,TRBV6-5,.,CASSLTVLYEQYF,TGTGCCAGCAGCCTGACAGTGCTCTACGAGCAGTACTTC
.,TRBJ2-5,TRBV25-1,.,CASSEVGTAETQYF,TGTGCCAGCAGTGAAGTGGGGACTGCGGAGACCCAGTACTTC
.,TRBJ1-2,TRBV27,TRBD1,CASSSGQGIKVFYTF,TGTGCCAGCAGTTCGGGACAGGGAATAAAAGTATTTTACACCTTC
.,TRBJ2-1,TRBV27,.,CASSVAEAGEQFF,TGTGCCAGCAGTGTTGCGGAAGCTGGTGAGCAGTTCTTC
.,TRBJ2-1,TRBV9,.,CASSADGLVVYNEQFF,TGTGCCAGCAGCGCAGACGGACTGGTGGTTTACAATGAGCAGTTCTTC
.,TRBJ2-1,TRBV4-1,.,CASSQEPGADLSYNEQFF,TGCGCCAGCAGCCAAGAACCGGGGGCGGACCTCTCCTACAATGAGCAGTTCTTC
.,TRBJ2-5,TRBV7-2,.,CASSLNVGPGYQETQYF,TGTGCCAGCAGCTTAAACGTGGGGCCCGGTTACCAAGAGACCCAGTACTTC
.,TRBJ2-7,TRBV29-1,TRBD1,CSAGGQGFDYEQYF,TGCAGCGCCGGAGGACAGGGATTTGACTACGAGCAGTACTTC
.,TRBJ2-7,TRBV25-1,TRBD2,CASSEWGSGGGAYEQYF,TGTGCCAGCAGTGAATGGGGTAGCGGGGGGGGTGCGTACGAGCAGTACTTC
.,TRBJ2-2,TRBV4-1,.,CASSQETPYGELFF,TGCGCCAGCAGCCAAGAGACCCCTTATGGGGAGCTGTTTTTT
.,TRBJ2-5,TRBV4-1,.,CASSQVGGDGETQYF,TGCGCCAGCAGCCAAGTAGGTGGTGACGGGGAGACCCAGTACTTC
once,TRBJ2-7,TRBV4-2,.,CASSPEGMGPGYYEQYF,TGTGCCAGCAGCCCAGAAGGAATGGGGCCCGGCTACTACGAGCAGTACTTC
.,TRBJ2-7,TRBV27,TRBD1,CASSQGQGLSYEQYF,TGTGCCAGCAGTCAAGGACAGGGACTTTCCTACGAGCAGTACTTC
.,TRBJ2-3,TRBV7-9,TRBD1,CASSSIGSTRGPADTQYF,TGTGCCAGCAGCTCCATAGGATCCACCAGGGGGCCGGCAGATACGCAGTATTTT
once,TRBJ1-2,TRBV4-1,.,CASSQETSNYGYTF,TGCGCCAGCAGCCAAGAAACCTCTAACTATGGCTACACCTTC
.,TRBJ1-1,TRBV4-3,.,CASSESQFMNTEAFF,TGCGCCAGCAGCGAGAGCCAGTTCATGAACACTGAAGCTTTCTTT
.,TRBJ1-2,TRBV21-1,.,CASSIWAGVNYGYTF,TGTGCCAGCAGCATTTGGGCAGGTGTAAACTATGGCTACACCTTC
.,TRBJ1-1,TRBV5-6,.,CASSLGPIATEAFF,TGTGCCAGCAGCTTGGGACCGATAGCCACTGAAGCTTTCTTT
.,TRBJ1-1,TRBV30,.,CAWGDGPGWAEAFF,TGTGCCTGGGGGGACGGACCCGGGTGGGCTGAAGCTTTCTTT
.,TRBJ2-7,TRBV4-3,.,CASSQVSSGTYEQYF,TGCGCCAGCAGCCAAGTTTCCAGCGGTACCTACGAGCAGTACTTC
few,TRBJ2-7,TRBV7-6,.,CASSPGASYEQYF,TGTGCCAGCTCCCCAGGCGCCTCCTACGAGCAGTACTTC
.,TRBJ2-7,TRBV7-2,TRBD1,CASSPLQGSPYEQYF,TGTGCCAGCAGCCCCTTACAGGGGTCCCCCTACGAGCAGTACTTC
.,TRBJ2-7,TRBV5-1,TRBD2,CASSLALESSGGAGRHEQYF,TGCGCCAGCAGCTTGGCCTTGGAGTCTAGCGGGGGGGCCGGTCGGCACGAGCAGTACTTC
few,TRBJ2-7,TRBV10-3,.,CAISEQESNPWYEQYF,TGTGCCATCAGTGAGCAGGAGAGTAATCCATGGTACGAGCAGTACTTC
.,TRBJ2-1,TRBV9,TRBD2,CASSAGGLAGDEQFF,TGTGCCAGCAGCGCTGGGGGCCTAGCGGGGGACGAGCAGTTCTTC
.,TRBJ1-1,TRBV27,TRBD1,CASSTGATEAFF,TGTGCCAGCAGCACAGGGGCCACTGAAGCTTTCTTT
.,TRBJ2-7,TRBV7-9,TRBD2,CASSSGGAGYEQYF,TGTGCCAGCAGCTCCGGGGGGGCCGGGTACGAGCAGTACTTC
.,TRBJ1-2,TRBV6-6,TRBD1,CASSYEGAGIGYTF,TGTGCCAGCAGTTACGAGGGGGCAGGTATAGGCTACACCTTC
few,TRBJ2-7,TRBV7-6,TRBD1,CASSSIAGTGEEQYF,TGTGCCAGCAGCTCCATCGCCGGGACAGGGGAAGAGCAGTACTTC
.,TRBJ2-3,TRBV4-1,.,CASSQEIPTDTQYF,TGCGCCAGCAGCCAAGAGATCCCAACAGATACGCAGTATTTT
.,TRBJ2-7,TRBV5-4,.,CASSLGGRYEQYF,TGTGCCAGCAGCTTGGGGGGGCGATACGAGCAGTACTTC
.,TRBJ2-7,TRBV7-6,.,CASSLSSLYEQYF,TGTGCCAGCAGCTTATCTAGTCTCTACGAGCAGTACTTC
.,TRBJ1-3,TRBV11-2,.,CASSLEWTPPASGNTIYF,TGTGCCAGCAGCTTAGAATGGACTCCACCTGCCTCTGGAAACACCATATATTTT
once,TRBJ1-2,TRBV18,.,CASSPKSPYGYTF,TGTGCCAGCTCACCAAAGAGTCCCTATGGCTACACCTTC